The 16 T cell receptor beta chains given below trace back to one sample, sequenced in a study of blood T cell repertoires in COVID-19. The data were produced by immunoSEQ multiplex PCR, yet TCRdb's version contains in-frame clones alone and is incomplete. The sample consists of approximately 24,000 clones, roughly 84% of them appearing once. Sequencing used peripheral blood. The receptor source for this set is a human donor in a cohort sampled during active COVID-19.

The V and J genes are TRBV3-1 (or the pseudogene TRBV3-2) and TRBJ2-2, with 8 bases identical to TRBD2. The V and J ends lost 7 bases and 5 bases, in that order; junction bases with no gene match: 21. The CDR3 runs to 19 residues. From germline, CDR1 is LGHDT and CDR2 YNNKEL (reference sequence). The CDR3 coding sequence is TGTGCCAGCACCCTTGCCTTACTAGCGGCCCCCCGTAGGACCGGGGAGCTGTTTTTT. It encodes CASTLALLAAPRRTGELFF.

The chain joins TRBV11-3 to TRBJ1-1; the match to TRBD1 covers 7 bases. Germline CDR1 is SGHNT and CDR2 is YENEEA. This CDR3 has 15 amino acids. Losses at the gene ends were 5 bases for V and 1 base for J; bases not matched to a gene: 7. CDR3 sequence reads: CASSLGGTENTEAFF. In DNA form, the CDR3 reads TGTGCCAGCAGCCTTGGAGGGACAGAGAACACTGAAGCTTTCTTT.

This clone was seen at least ten times. This rearrangement joins TRBV19 to TRBJ2-3; 12 nucleotides match TRBD2. The germline CDR1 and CDR2 sequences are LNHDA and SQIVND (reference sequence). The CDR3 spans 16 residues. J was trimmed by 2 bases and V by 5 bases; bases with no gene match: 5. DNA of the CDR3: TGTGCCAGTAGTGACGGACTAGCGGGGAACACAGATACGCAGTATTTT. Its protein is CASSDGLAGNTDTQYF. Complete variable domain (other parts from reference TRBV19 and TRBJ2-3): DGGITQSPKYLFRKEGQNVTLSCEQNLNHDAMYWYRQDPGQGLRLIYYSQIVNDFQKGDIAEGYSVSREKKESFPLTVTSAQKNPTAFYLCASSDGLAGNTDTQYFGPGTRLTVL.

The V and J genes are TRBV5-5 and TRBJ2-3; D may be TRBD2 (5 bases). Between the trimmed V and J ends, which lost 4 bases and 0 bases, there was a span of 12 bases. Germline V gene data show CDR1 as SGHKS and CDR2 as YYEKEE (reference sequence). The CDR3 runs to 15 residues. For the CDR3, the DNA is TGTGCCAGCAGCCGGAGCGGAGCCAGCACAGATACGCAGTATTTT. Translating it yields CASSRSGASTDTQYF.

This clone came up once. V and J are TRBV7-2 and TRBJ2-2; the match to TRBD2 covers 12 bases. The CDR3 is 16 amino acids. Per germline, CDR1 SGHTA and CDR2 FQGNSA. The V gene end was trimmed by 5 bases and the J gene end by 8 bases; junction bases not matched to a gene: 9. The CDR3 coding sequence is TGTGCCAGCAGCCTGGAACGACTAGCGGGGGCTGGGGAGCTGTTTTTT. Protein: CASSLERLAGAGELFF.

This clone has a handful of counts. The chain carries TRBV7-7 and TRBJ2-2, with a tentative D call TRBD1 (5 bases). Germline assignment: CDR1 SSHAT and CDR2 FNYEAQ (reference sequence). V lost 5 bases to trimming and J lost 1 base, with 8 bases between them. This CDR3 is 14 amino acids long. The CDR3 protein is CASSHGQNTGELFF. In DNA form, the CDR3 reads TGTGCCAGCAGCCATGGACAGAACACCGGGGAGCTGTTTTTT. The full variable domain, with the rest looked up from reference TRBV7-7 and TRBJ2-2, is GAGVSQSPRYKVTKRGQDVTLRCDPISSHATLYWYQQALGQGPEFLTYFNYEAQPDKSGLPSDRFSAERPEGSISTLTIQRTEQRDSAMYRCASSHGQNTGELFFGEGSRLTVL.

This chain connects TRBV29-1 to TRBJ2-7, with D possibly being TRBD1 (5 bases). This CDR3 is 22 amino acids long. Germline CDR1 and CDR2: SQVTM and ANQGSEA. Trimming took off 0 bases at V and 5 bases at J, with 38 bases between the two ends. This chain's CDR3 is CSVEDCLGLIPQVPPQVHEQYF. CDR3 nucleotides: TGCAGCGTTGAAGACTGTCTTGGCCTAATACCACAGGTTCCACCGCAGGTGCACGAGCAGTACTTC.

The chain uses TRBV24-1 and TRBJ2-2; TRBD2 might be the D (5 bases). Germline-derived CDR1 and CDR2 are KGHDR and SFDVKD. Trimming cost V 7 bases and J 4 bases, with 15 bases left between them. The CDR3 has 15 amino acids. CDR3 amino acids: CATSPRAGRTGELFF. The CDR3 DNA sequence: TGTGCCACCAGCCCGAGGGCCGGCCGCACCGGGGAGCTGTTTTTT.

V is TRBV11-3 and J is TRBJ2-1; 8 positions agree with TRBD2. The CDR3 has 15 amino acids. V trimming: 1 base; J trimming: 8 bases; junction bases outside the gene matches: 7. Germline CDR1 is SGHNT and CDR2 is YENEEA. The DNA for the CDR3 is TGTGCCAGCAGCTTAGGAGGTCCCGGGGGGGATGAGCAGTTCTTC. This translates into CASSLGGPGGDEQFF.

V is TRBV7-9 and J is TRBJ2-5; tentative D call: TRBD2 (6 bases). The germline V gene encodes CDR1 SEHNR and CDR2 FQNEAQ (reference sequence). The CDR3 length is 12 residues. Trimming removed 5 bases at V and 5 bases at J, with 9 bases between. CDR3 coding DNA: TGTGCCAGCAGCAGACTAGGGGAGACCCAGTACTTC. It translates to CASSRLGETQYF.

The chain uses TRBV9 and TRBJ2-1; 13 nucleotides match TRBD2. The CDR3 is 16 amino acids. The trim removed 0 bases at V and 7 bases at J, leaving 4 bases unmatched. CDR1 and CDR2 (germline): SGDLS, YYNGEE. This CDR3 reads CASSVGGLAGQNEQFF. CDR3 DNA sequence: TGTGCCAGCAGCGTAGGGGGACTAGCGGGACAAAATGAGCAGTTCTTC.

The J gene is TRBJ2-7, the V gene TRBV18; possibly TRBD2 for D (6 bases). The CDR3 length is 15 residues. Germline loops: CDR1 KGHSH, CDR2 LQKENI. The germline V and J ends were trimmed by 4 bases and 0 bases, with 13 bases remaining between them. The CDR3 here is CASSLPSAGSYEQYF. DNA of the CDR3: TGTGCCAGCTCACTTCCTAGCGCGGGCTCCTACGAGCAGTACTTC.

The J gene is TRBJ1-2, the V gene TRBV15; no definite D call. The CDR3 runs to 16 residues. V was clipped by 0 bases and J by 4 bases, with 15 bases between them. Germline V lookup: CDR1 LNHNV, CDR2 YYDKDF (reference sequence). The DNA of the CDR3 is TGTGCCACCAGCAGAGATTTAGTTACGTCCCCCTATGGCTACACCTTC. Its translation is CATSRDLVTSPYGYTF.

V gene TRBV20-1 combines with J gene TRBJ2-1; D might be TRBD2 (6 bases). Germline lookup yields CDR1 DFQATT and CDR2 SNEGSKA (reference sequence). The CDR3 consists of 12 residues. V was shortened by 3 bases and J by 8 bases, with 11 bases between the two germline ends. The CDR3 reads CSASWRGHEQFF. CDR3 nucleotides: TGCAGTGCTAGTTGGAGGGGACATGAGCAGTTCTTC.

The J gene is TRBJ2-3, the V gene TRBV10-3, with TRBD1 matching 11 bases. Germline loops: CDR1 ENHRY, CDR2 SYGVKD. Losses at the gene ends were 8 bases for V and 3 bases for J; bases not matched to a gene: 7. There are 15 residues in the CDR3. The CDR3 nucleotides are TGTGCCATCGGGGGACAGGGGGATTCTACAGATACGCAGTATTTT. It yields the protein CAIGGQGDSTDTQYF.

In this sample, this clone turned up a few times. CDR3 in DNA: TGTGCCAGCAGTTACGGAGAAATTAGCAATCAGCCCCAGCATTTT. This translates into CASSYGEISNQPQHF. This sequence joins TRBV6-2 or TRBV6-3 and TRBJ1-5; D not certain. With 2 bases removed from V and 0 bases from J, the gap between germline ends came to 8 bases. The V gene's germline CDR1 is MNHEY and CDR2 SVGEGT. The CDR3 has 15 residues.